Following are 25 T cell receptor beta chains from one sample sequenced in a study of blood T cell repertoires in COVID-19. Some clones are missing from TCRdb's copy, which holds only in-frame ones; the method was immunoSEQ multiplex PCR. The sample gives 200,000 to 250,000 clones, 70% to 90% of which show up once; 2.2% is in the top ten. Sequenced sample: peripheral blood. These receptors came from a woman aged 50 to 60 with acute or convalescent COVID-19.

The gene calls are TRBV9 and TRBJ2-2, with D maybe TRBD1 (6 bases). Trimming removed 5 bases from V and 2 bases from J, with 13 bases in between. CDR1 SGDLS and CDR2 YYNGEE come from the germline V gene. The CDR3 totals 15 residues. The chain's CDR3 is CASRPGTPNTGELFF. Here the CDR3 DNA reads TGTGCCAGCAGGCCCGGGACACCCAACACCGGGGAGCTGTTTTTT.

The V and J genes are TRBV7-2 and TRBJ1-6; D is ambiguous. Germline V gives CDR1 SGHTA, CDR2 FQGNSA. This CDR3 is 12 amino acids long. Deletions cut 5 bases from V and 13 bases from J, with 12 bases between. The CDR3 here is CASSPHGRPLHF. In DNA, the CDR3 is TGTGCCAGCAGCCCTCATGGGAGGCCCCTCCACTTT. The entire variable domain, with the rest obtained from reference TRBV7-2 and TRBJ1-6, is as follows: GAGVSQSPSNKVTEKGKDVELRCDPISGHTALYWYRQSLGQGLEFLIYFQGNSAPDKSGLPSDRFSAERTGGSVSTLTIQRTQQEDSAVYLCASSPHGRPLHFGNGTRLTVT.

The chain couples TRBV5-1 to TRBJ2-5; 7 nucleotides align to TRBD1. Looked up from germline, CDR1 is SGHRS and CDR2 is YFSETQ. The ends lost 0 bases at V and 1 base at J; junction bases unmatched: 6. This CDR3 spans 16 amino acids. CDR3 sequence (DNA): TGCGCCAGCAGCTTGGGACCCGACAGGGTCCAAGAGACCCAGTACTTC. Translation gives CASSLGPDRVQETQYF.

The V call is TRBV6-5, the J call TRBJ2-1; 9 bases fit TRBD2. In germline, CDR1 is MNHEY, CDR2 SVGAGI. The CDR3 loop spans 16 amino acids. The V segment lost 0 bases and the J segment 5 bases; nucleotides outside the gene matches: 5. CDR3 in amino acids: CASSYSGSGRHNEQFF. DNA of the CDR3: TGTGCCAGCAGTTACTCTGGGAGCGGGAGGCACAATGAGCAGTTCTTC.

V gene TRBV30 combines with J gene TRBJ1-5, with D possibly TRBD1 on 6 matching bases. This CDR3 region has 12 residues. Germline lookup yields CDR1 GTSNPN and CDR2 SVGIG (reference sequence). Trimming took 5 bases from V and 3 from J, leaving 8 bases between them. The DNA of the CDR3 is TGTGCCTGGGACAGGTTCAATCAGCCCCAGCATTTT. It codes for CAWDRFNQPQHF.

The sample holds one count of this clone. The rearrangement links TRBV7-2 to TRBJ2-7; TRBD2 is a possible D gene (7 bases). CDR1 is SGHTA and CDR2 is FQGNSA in the germline V gene. The CDR3 is 15 residues long. V was shortened by 1 base and J by 2 bases, with 12 bases between the two germline ends. The CDR3 here is CASSLVGGGTYEQYF. CDR3 nucleotide sequence: TGTGCCAGCAGCTTAGTTGGGGGGGGCACCTACGAGCAGTACTTC.

The V gene is TRBV14, the J gene TRBJ1-2, with 9 bases aligning to TRBD1. The trim removed 5 bases at V and 5 bases at J, leaving 6 bases unmatched. There are 14 residues in the CDR3. Germline CDR1 and CDR2: SGHDN and FVKESK. The CDR3 spells CASSNRDRDYGYTF. CDR3 coding DNA: TGTGCCAGCAGCAACCGGGACAGGGATTATGGCTACACCTTC.

The gene calls are TRBV7-2 and TRBJ1-5, with TRBD1 as a possible D gene (5 bases). Trimming cost V 5 bases and J 0 bases, with 11 bases left between them. The length of the CDR3 is 15 residues. The germline V gene has CDR1 SGHTA and CDR2 FQGNSA. CDR3 DNA sequence: TGTGCCAGCAGCCCTGGGGGGGTTAGCAATCAGCCCCAGCATTTT. It codes for CASSPGGVSNQPQHF.

The chain combines TRBV19 with TRBJ2-6, with D unclear. CDR1 LNHDA and CDR2 SQIVND come from the germline V gene (reference sequence). V was pared by 2 bases and J by 1 base, with 6 bases between. The CDR3 loop spans 15 amino acids. In DNA, the CDR3 is TGTGCCAGTAGTATACAGTCATCTGGGGCCAACGTCCTGACTTTC. Its protein product is CASSIQSSGANVLTF.

This sequence joins TRBV5-6 and TRBJ1-2; D remains unclear. The V gene's germline CDR1 is SGHDT and CDR2 YYEEEE. Trimming pared 4 bases from V and 7 bases from J, leaving 17 bases between. The CDR3 sequence is 14 residues long. In nucleotides, the CDR3 is TGTGCCAGCAGCGGAATCAATACCGGGGTTGGCTACACCTTC. Amino acid sequence: CASSGINTGVGYTF.

Only one count was recorded for this clone. V and J are TRBV6-5 and TRBJ2-7, with D unclear. Per germline, CDR1 MNHEY and CDR2 SVGAGI. Between the trimmed V and J ends, which lost 5 bases and 1 base, there was a span of 12 bases. The CDR3 has 14 residues. CDR3 sequence reads: CASSNYDTSYEQYF. In DNA form, the CDR3 reads TGTGCCAGCAGTAATTACGACACTTCCTACGAGCAGTACTTC.

This clone was found a few times. The chain employs TRBV21-1 and TRBJ1-1. TRBV21-1 is labeled a pseudogene. The CDR3 extends over 15 amino acids. CDR3 in amino acids: CASSDRDQGGTEAFF. For the CDR3, the DNA is TGTGCCAGCAGCGACCGGGATCAAGGAGGCACTGAAGCTTTCTTT.

In its sample, this clone was seen once. The rearrangement joins TRBV29-1 to TRBJ2-2; 13 bases are a match to TRBD2. The V segment lost 6 bases and the J segment 5 bases; nucleotides outside the gene matches: 12. Per germline, CDR1 SQVTM and CDR2 ANQGSEA. CDR3 length equals 17 residues. The DNA of the CDR3 is TGCAGCGTGGGTTTACTAGCGGGAGGGCTAGAAACCGGGGAGCTGTTTTTT. This gives the protein CSVGLLAGGLETGELFF.

This clone was counted a single time. In DNA, the CDR3 is TGTGCCAGCAGCTTAGGGCAGGGGGTTGAGACCCAGTACTTC. This codes for CASSLGQGVETQYF. The chain carries TRBV7-2 and TRBJ2-5; 7 bases agree with TRBD1. V gave up 1 base and J gave up 5 bases; unmatched junction bases: 4. The CDR3 spans 14 residues. Germline CDR1 SGHTA, CDR2 FQGNSA.

This chain connects TRBV5-4 to TRBJ1-5; possible D gene TRBD1, 6 bases. From germline, CDR1 is SGHNT and CDR2 YYREEE (reference sequence). CDR3 size: 16 residues. The V end was cut by 4 bases, the J end by 10 bases, with 24 bases between. As DNA, the CDR3 is TGTGCCAGCAGCATTGGGGGCGGCAGGGGAATAAGCCCCCAGCATTTT. It is translated as CASSIGGGRGISPQHF.

The chain joins TRBV11-3 to TRBJ2-3, with 7 nucleotides matching TRBD1. The ends lost 7 bases at V and 0 bases at J; junction bases unmatched: 4. The CDR3 covers 14 residues. Germline V gene lookup returns CDR1 SGHNT and CDR2 YENEEA. In nucleotides, the CDR3 is TGTGCCAGCAATTGGGACAGTAGCACAGATACGCAGTATTTT. The encoded protein is CASNWDSSTDTQYF.

The chain combines TRBV11-3 with TRBJ1-1, with D uncertain. CDR1 and CDR2 (germline): SGHNT, YENEEA. The CDR3 has 15 residues. V was cut by 5 bases and J by 10 bases, with 23 bases left in between. CDR3 sequence: CASSRSPPSSGSAFF. The CDR3 region has the DNA TGTGCCAGCAGCCGCTCTCCCCCCTCATCGGGGTCAGCTTTCTTT. Full variable domain (missing parts from reference TRBV11-3 and TRBJ1-1): EAGVVQSPRYKIIEKKQPVAFWCNPISGHNTLYWYLQNLGQGPELLIRYENEEAVDDSQLPKDRFSAERLKGVDSTLKIQPAELGDSAVYLCASSRSPPSSGSAFFGQGTRLTVV.

The chain couples TRBV11-2 to TRBJ2-7; D perhaps matches TRBD1 (5 bases). The CDR3 contains 15 residues. CDR1 is SGHAT and CDR2 is FQNNGV in the germline V gene. V was clipped by 5 bases and J by 3 bases, with 17 bases between them. CDR3 in DNA: TGTGCCAGCAGCCCTAGGGGCAGGTACTACTACGAGCAGTACTTC. It is translated as CASSPRGRYYYEQYF. Supplemented by reference TRBV11-2 and TRBJ2-7, the full variable domain reads EAGVAQSPRYKIIEKRQSVAFWCNPISGHATLYWYQQILGQGPKLLIQFQNNGVVDDSQLPKDRFSAERLKGVDSTLKIQPAKLEDSAVYLCASSPRGRYYYEQYFGPGTRLTVT.

The chain has TRBV5-1 and TRBJ1-1, with 7 bases fitting TRBD1. Losses at the gene ends were 5 bases for V and 8 bases for J; bases not matched to a gene: 9. The germline V gene has CDR1 SGHRS and CDR2 YFSETQ. The CDR3 runs to 13 residues. CDR3 amino acids: CASSPSDRAEAFF. The CDR3 DNA sequence: TGCGCCAGCAGTCCTAGTGACAGGGCCGAAGCTTTCTTT. The whole variable domain, filled in from reference TRBV5-1 and TRBJ1-1, reads KAGVTQTPRYLIKTRGQQVTLSCSPISGHRSVSWYQQTPGQGLQFLFEYFSETQRNKGNFPGRFSGRQFSNSRSEMNVSTLELGDSALYLCASSPSDRAEAFFGQGTRLTVV.

The table lists this clone with a count of one. V usage is TRBV19 and J usage is TRBJ1-5, with D maybe TRBD1 (6 bases). Trimming took off 4 bases at V and 6 bases at J, with 13 bases between the two ends. This CDR3 is 14 amino acids long. Germline CDR1 and CDR2: LNHDA and SQIVND (reference sequence). For the CDR3, the DNA is TGTGCCAGTAGTACACAACCAGGGGTTCAGCCCCAGCATTTT. Amino acids: CASSTQPGVQPQHF.

This clone was observed once. The V call is TRBV19, the J call TRBJ2-7, with a weak D call TRBD1 (5 bases). Germline V gene lookup returns CDR1 LNHDA and CDR2 SQIVND (reference sequence). Trimming removed 3 bases at V and 2 bases at J, with 11 bases between. The CDR3 runs to 14 residues. The CDR3, as DNA: TGTGCCAGTAGTATCGGAGACAGTACCTACGAGCAGTACTTC. Protein product: CASSIGDSTYEQYF. The full variable domain, with the rest looked up from reference TRBV19 and TRBJ2-7, is DGGITQSPKYLFRKEGQNVTLSCEQNLNHDAMYWYRQDPGQGLRLIYYSQIVNDFQKGDIAEGYSVSREKKESFPLTVTSAQKNPTAFYLCASSIGDSTYEQYFGPGTRLTVT.

The chain has TRBV19 and TRBJ1-4, with 8 nucleotides matching TRBD1. V lost 7 bases, J lost 2 bases, and 9 bases stayed unmatched. The CDR3 is made up of 16 amino acids. Germline V lookup: CDR1 LNHDA, CDR2 SQIVND (reference sequence). The CDR3, as DNA: TGTGCCAGTATCCATCAGGGGGCCCTGACTAATGAAAAACTGTTTTTT. It specifies CASIHQGALTNEKLFF.

V gene TRBV14 combines with J gene TRBJ1-1; tentative D call: TRBD1 (5 bases). There are 14 residues in the CDR3. Per the germline V gene, CDR1 is SGHDN and CDR2 is FVKESK. V was shortened by 10 bases and J by 2 bases, with 17 bases between the two germline ends. The chain's CDR3 is CATRLGLSNTEAFF. In DNA form, the CDR3 reads TGTGCCACACGATTGGGGCTAAGTAACACTGAAGCTTTCTTT.

The chain links TRBV7-3 to TRBJ2-3; 13 bases agree with TRBD2. The CDR3 runs 16 residues. Trimming took 5 bases from V and 5 from J; bases not matched to a gene: 7. Looked up from germline, CDR1 is SGHTA and CDR2 is FQGTGA. The CDR3 region has the DNA TGTGCCAGCAGCCCGCGGACTAGCGGGGGTGTAGATACGCAGTATTTT. Amino acids: CASSPRTSGGVDTQYF.

The CDR3 region is CASSWDSSSYNEQFF. CDR3 nucleotide sequence: TGTGCCAGCAGTTGGGACAGTAGCTCCTACAATGAGCAGTTCTTC. J is TRBJ2-1 and V is TRBV2; TRBD1 matches at 7 bases. Looked up from germline, CDR1 is SNHLY and CDR2 is FYNNEI. With 5 bases clipped from V and 0 bases from J, the junction kept 4 bases outside the gene matches. The CDR3 runs 15 residues.